Listed below are T cell receptor beta chains from one sample, sequenced in a study of blood T cell repertoires in COVID-19. Sequencing was performed with immunoSEQ multiplex PCR; in TCRdb, only in-frame clones are kept and a portion is missing. The repertoire holds 200,000 to 300,000 clones, with just over 85% as singletons. Sequencing was carried out using PBMCs or T cells enriched from blood (not recorded which). These receptors all come from a man in his forties or fifties who had recovered from COVID-19. Each CDR3 is given with its conserved first and last residue. Each record gives: V gene, J gene, clone size, D gene, CDR3 DNA, CDR3 protein. The D gene is left open where the match is weak. A clone size is listed for some rows: how often the clone was seen (once, few, many), or a class if it is expanded.

v_call: TRBV5-8
j_call: TRBJ1-4
clone_size: -
d_call: TRBD1
cdr3_nt: TGTGCCAGCAGCTTGTCCGGGACAGGGTCTGAAAAACTGTTTTTT
cdr3_aa: CASSLSGTGSEKLFF

v_call: TRBV25-1
j_call: TRBJ2-1
clone_size: -
d_call: -
cdr3_nt: TGTGCCAGCAGTGAGGCAGGAAGCTACAATGAGCAGTTCTTC
cdr3_aa: CASSEAGSYNEQFF

v_call: TRBV27
j_call: TRBJ1-1
clone_size: -
d_call: TRBD1
cdr3_nt: TGTGCCAGCGTAGGGGGCTATACATCTGAAGCTTTCTTT
cdr3_aa: CASVGGYTSEAFF

v_call: TRBV5-4
j_call: TRBJ1-1
clone_size: -
d_call: -
cdr3_nt: TGTGCCAGCAGCTTGGCTTTCGACACTGAAGCTTTCTTT
cdr3_aa: CASSLAFDTEAFF

v_call: TRBV5-1
j_call: TRBJ1-4
clone_size: -
d_call: TRBD1
cdr3_nt: TGCGCCAGCAGCGCCGACACAGGGGTATATGAAAAACTGTTTTTT
cdr3_aa: CASSADTGVYEKLFF

v_call: TRBV27
j_call: TRBJ2-7
clone_size: -
d_call: TRBD2
cdr3_nt: TGTGCCAGCAGTTTCTCTAGCGGAGGTTGGGAGCAGTACTTC
cdr3_aa: CASSFSSGGWEQYF

v_call: TRBV29-1
j_call: TRBJ2-1
clone_size: -
d_call: TRBD1
cdr3_nt: TGCAGCGTTCTTCTTCGGCCCTTCGACAGGGGGCCAACCCTGTACAATGAGCAGTTCTTC
cdr3_aa: CSVLLRPFDRGPTLYNEQFF

v_call: TRBV19
j_call: TRBJ1-2
clone_size: few
d_call: -
cdr3_nt: TGTGCCAGTAGTATGGACTTTGACTATGGCTACACCTTC
cdr3_aa: CASSMDFDYGYTF

v_call: TRBV5-1
j_call: TRBJ2-7
clone_size: -
d_call: TRBD1
cdr3_nt: TGCGCCAGCAGCATCGACGGGACAGGGAGGTGGAACGAGCAGTACTTC
cdr3_aa: CASSIDGTGRWNEQYF

v_call: TRBV7-2
j_call: TRBJ1-1
clone_size: -
d_call: TRBD1
cdr3_nt: TGTGCCAGCAGCTTACAACTGGACAGGGGTAAAGCTTTCTTT
cdr3_aa: CASSLQLDRGKAFF

v_call: TRBV28
j_call: TRBJ2-3
clone_size: -
d_call: TRBD2
cdr3_nt: TGTGCCAGCAGTCCCACACTAGCGGGGGCAGATACGCAGTATTTT
cdr3_aa: CASSPTLAGADTQYF

v_call: TRBV7-2
j_call: TRBJ2-5
clone_size: -
d_call: TRBD1
cdr3_nt: TGTGCCAGCAGCCCTGAGACAGGGTCCGAGACCCAGTACTTC
cdr3_aa: CASSPETGSETQYF

v_call: TRBV30
j_call: TRBJ1-2
clone_size: -
d_call: -
cdr3_nt: TGTGCCTGGAGCGGGTGGAACTATGGCTACACCTTC
cdr3_aa: CAWSGWNYGYTF

v_call: TRBV21-1
j_call: TRBJ2-4
clone_size: few
d_call: -
cdr3_nt: TGTGCCAGCAGCAATGCAGGCGTCGGAGCCAAAAACATTCAGTACTTC
cdr3_aa: CASSNAGVGAKNIQYF

v_call: TRBV4-1
j_call: TRBJ2-3
clone_size: -
d_call: -
cdr3_nt: TGCGCCAGCAGCCAAGTTGGAGCGGCCACAGATACGCAGTATTTT
cdr3_aa: CASSQVGAATDTQYF

v_call: TRBV12-3/TRBV12-4
j_call: TRBJ2-5
clone_size: -
d_call: -
cdr3_nt: TGTGCCAGCAGTTTAGAGGGGTCCCAGTACTTC
cdr3_aa: CASSLEGSQYF

v_call: TRBV5-4
j_call: TRBJ1-2
clone_size: -
d_call: -
cdr3_nt: TGTGCCAGCAGCTTCGTTTCAGGGGACTATGGCTACACCTTC
cdr3_aa: CASSFVSGDYGYTF

v_call: TRBV9
j_call: TRBJ2-1
clone_size: -
d_call: TRBD2
cdr3_nt: TGTGCCAGCAGCCGGACTAGCGGGGGCCTGAGTAATGAGCAGTTCTTC
cdr3_aa: CASSRTSGGLSNEQFF

v_call: TRBV30
j_call: TRBJ1-2
clone_size: -
d_call: -
cdr3_nt: TGTGCCTGGAGCAGCGGGCGTGGCTACACCTTC
cdr3_aa: CAWSSGRGYTF

v_call: TRBV20-1
j_call: TRBJ1-2
clone_size: once
d_call: -
cdr3_nt: TGCAGTGCTAGAGTTTGGGAGGCCTACACCTTC
cdr3_aa: CSARVWEAYTF

v_call: TRBV7-9
j_call: TRBJ2-5
clone_size: -
d_call: TRBD2
cdr3_nt: TGTGCCAGCAGCCTACAGGGCGGGAGGGCCGAGGAGACCCAGTACTTC
cdr3_aa: CASSLQGGRAEETQYF

v_call: TRBV5-4
j_call: TRBJ2-3
clone_size: -
d_call: -
cdr3_nt: TGTGCCAGCAGCTTGACTGGCACAGATACGCAGTATTTT
cdr3_aa: CASSLTGTDTQYF

v_call: TRBV9
j_call: TRBJ1-1
clone_size: -
d_call: -
cdr3_nt: TGTGCCAGCAGCGCAAACAGGAGGGACACTGAAGCTTTCTTT
cdr3_aa: CASSANRRDTEAFF

v_call: TRBV29-1
j_call: TRBJ2-3
clone_size: -
d_call: TRBD2
cdr3_nt: TGCAGCGTTGAATGGCCTAGCGGGTTGGCGAATTTT
cdr3_aa: CSVEWPSGLANF

v_call: TRBV18
j_call: TRBJ1-1
clone_size: -
d_call: TRBD1
cdr3_nt: TGTGCCAGCTCACCGGGGACAGGTGAAGCTTTCTTT
cdr3_aa: CASSPGTGEAFF

v_call: TRBV19
j_call: TRBJ1-4
clone_size: -
d_call: TRBD1
cdr3_nt: TGTGCCAGTAGTATTCCTCGACAGGGGGCGGATGAAAAACTGTTTTTT
cdr3_aa: CASSIPRQGADEKLFF

v_call: TRBV5-1
j_call: TRBJ2-2
clone_size: many
d_call: -
cdr3_nt: TGCGCCAGCAGCTTAATCCCGGGACAGAACACCGGGGAGCTGTTTTTT
cdr3_aa: CASSLIPGQNTGELFF

v_call: TRBV7-3
j_call: TRBJ2-2
clone_size: -
d_call: -
cdr3_nt: TGTGCCAGCAGCTTAATTGCGGGGGCCATGAACACCGGGGAGCTGTTTTTT
cdr3_aa: CASSLIAGAMNTGELFF